One sample yielded the 31 T cell receptor beta chains listed below, sequenced in a study of blood T cell repertoires in COVID-19 (TCRdb year 2020). Receptor libraries were prepared by the immunoSEQ multiplex PCR assay. Held by TCRdb, this immuneACCESS table contains in-frame sequences only and omits some clones. Under half of the omission traces to an unresolved V gene where checked; the cause of the rest is unknown. The sample contains approximately 86,000 clones, about nine tenths of them found a single time. The ten largest clones add up to under 9.5% of the sample. The sample consisted of peripheral blood. The origin of the receptors is a man aged 50 to 60 with acute or convalescent COVID-19.

This chain joins TRBV6-5 and TRBJ1-6; no reliable D call. In germline, CDR1 is MNHEY, CDR2 SVGAGI. The CDR3 consists of 15 residues. V was trimmed by 3 bases and J by 0 bases, leaving 6 bases between them. The CDR3 loop is CASSYLASYNSPLHF. The CDR3 nucleotides are TGTGCCAGCAGTTATTTAGCCTCCTATAATTCACCCCTCCACTTT.

This chain links TRBV27 with TRBJ2-2; D gene ambiguous. Germline V gives CDR1 MNHEY, CDR2 SMNVEV (reference sequence). Trimming took off 2 bases at V and 4 bases at J, with 8 bases between the two ends. CDR3 size: 14 residues. The CDR3 nucleotides read TGTGCCAGCAGTTTAACGGGTCTCACCGGGGAGCTGTTTTTT. Encoded protein: CASSLTGLTGELFF.

The chain employs TRBV2 and TRBJ1-3; TRBD1 might be the D (5 bases). Germline CDR1 and CDR2: SNHLY and FYNNEI. This CDR3 contains 15 residues. V lost 2 bases, J lost 1 base, and 9 bases lay in between. CDR3 sequence (DNA): TGTGCCAGCAGTGAATACCCAGGGTCTGGAAACACCATATATTTT. It yields the protein CASSEYPGSGNTIYF. Variable domain in full (rest from reference TRBV2 and TRBJ1-3): EPEVTQTPSHQVTQMGQEVILRCVPISNHLYFYWYRQILGQKVEFLVSFYNNEISEKSEIFDDQFSVERPDGSNFTLKIRSTKLEDSAMYFCASSEYPGSGNTIYFGEGSWLTVV.

This clone came up once. This chain links TRBV7-3 with TRBJ1-6; D remains unclear. The CDR3 is 15 amino acids. From germline, CDR1 is SGHTA and CDR2 FQGTGA. Trimming took 3 bases from V and 0 from J, leaving 6 bases between them. Here the CDR3 DNA reads TGTGCCAGCAGCTTGGGGAGCTCCTATAATTCACCCCTCCACTTT. Translation: CASSLGSSYNSPLHF.

This chain connects TRBV6-5 to TRBJ1-2; 7 bases fit TRBD1. The CDR3 has 14 residues. After removal of 6 bases from V and 6 bases from J, the junction contained 10 bases not matched to a gene. Germline values: CDR1 MNHEY, CDR2 SVGAGI. The CDR3 region is CASSPGTAPDGYTF. The CDR3 DNA follows: TGTGCCAGCAGCCCCGGGACAGCTCCTGATGGCTACACCTTC.

This chain joins TRBV6-5 and TRBJ2-1; 7 nucleotides align to TRBD1. This CDR3 has 14 amino acids. Germline trimming cut 2 bases from V and 5 bases from J; bases unmatched to any gene: 3. Per germline, CDR1 MNHEY and CDR2 SVGAGI. CDR3 region: CASSYHTGDNEQFF. CDR3 bases: TGTGCCAGCAGTTACCATACAGGGGACAATGAGCAGTTCTTC.

This rearrangement joins TRBV27 to TRBJ1-1; weak D call: TRBD1 (6 bases). From germline, CDR1 is MNHEY and CDR2 SMNVEV (reference sequence). The V end was cut by 5 bases, the J end by 8 bases, with 18 bases between. The CDR3 is made up of 14 amino acids. The CDR3 is CASSTRTVAREAFF. The CDR3 DNA is TGTGCCAGCAGTACGAGGACAGTCGCCCGAGAAGCTTTCTTT.

The chain recombines TRBV12-3 or TRBV12-4 with TRBJ1-4, with D perhaps TRBD1 (5 bases). The V gene lost 6 bases and the J gene lost 8 bases, with 13 bases spanning the gap. The CDR3 totals 13 residues. The CDR3 nucleotides are TGTGCCAGCAGCGGGGGAGGCAGGGAAAAACTGTTTTTT. This translates into CASSGGGREKLFF.

The V gene is TRBV5-6, the J gene TRBJ1-6; weak D call: TRBD1 (5 bases). The CDR3 consists of 13 residues. The germline CDR1 and CDR2 sequences are SGHDT and YYEEEE. V was clipped by 5 bases and J by 10 bases, with 13 bases between them. CDR3 nucleotide sequence: TGTGCCAGCAGTAATAGGGGTCTCTCACCCCTCCACTTT. This sequence encodes CASSNRGLSPLHF.

J is TRBJ2-5 and V is TRBV7-9, with 14 bases matching TRBD2. Unmatched junction bases numbered 0, after V lost 5 bases and J lost 4 bases. This CDR3 is built from 14 residues. Germline V gene data show CDR1 as SEHNR and CDR2 as FQNEAQ (reference sequence). DNA for the CDR3: TGTGCCAGCAGCGGACTAGCGGGGGGAGAGACCCAGTACTTC. It yields the protein CASSGLAGGETQYF.

V and J are TRBV6-5 and TRBJ1-3; D gene unclear. The CDR3 is made up of 15 amino acids. The V end lost 2 bases, the J end lost 0 bases, and 8 bases lay between the germline ends. In germline, CDR1 is MNHEY, CDR2 SVGAGI. The DNA of the CDR3 is TGTGCCAGCAGTTACGGCAGGCCCTCTGGAAACACCATATATTTT. It is translated as CASSYGRPSGNTIYF.

J is TRBJ1-5 and V is TRBV2, with D possibly TRBD1 on 6 matching bases. The CDR3 spans 14 residues. Germline CDR1 is SNHLY and CDR2 is FYNNEI. Trimming took 5 bases from V and 6 from J, leaving 14 bases between them. DNA of the CDR3: TGTGCCAGCAGTTTACAGGGTAATGGTCAGCCCCAGCATTTT. It encodes CASSLQGNGQPQHF.

V gene TRBV12-3 or TRBV12-4 combines with J gene TRBJ1-2; 7 bases map to TRBD1. V dropped 4 bases and J dropped 8; count of bases not matched to a gene: 7. The CDR3 consists of 13 residues. The CDR3 spells CASSSQGPRGYTF. DNA of the CDR3: TGTGCCAGCAGTTCACAGGGGCCTAGGGGCTACACCTTC.

J is TRBJ1-5 and V is TRBV6-5, with 9 bases matching TRBD1. The V gene end was trimmed by 2 bases and the J gene end by 4 bases; junction bases not matched to a gene: 3. CDR1 is MNHEY, CDR2 SVGAGI, per germline. The CDR3 sequence is 15 residues long. In DNA form, the CDR3 reads TGTGCCAGCAGTTACCAACAGGGGGCAAATCAGCCCCAGCATTTT. The encoded protein is CASSYQQGANQPQHF.

The chain uses TRBV6-1 and TRBJ2-1; 12 positions match TRBD2. V dropped 4 bases and J dropped 4; count of bases not matched to a gene: 5. This CDR3 contains 16 residues. Germline V gene data show CDR1 as MNHNS and CDR2 as SASEGT. CDR3 coding DNA: TGTGCCAGCAGTGCGGAACTAGCGGGGGGATACAATGAGCAGTTCTTC. Its translation is CASSAELAGGYNEQFF.

J is TRBJ1-2 and V is TRBV5-6; D gene unclear. V was pared by 0 bases and J by 4 bases, with 16 bases between. Looked up from germline, CDR1 is SGHDT and CDR2 is YYEEEE. This CDR3 has 16 residues. In nucleotides, the CDR3 is TGTGCCAGCAGCTTGGCGGGTCGGAGATCGAGCTATGGCTACACCTTC. Amino acids: CASSLAGRRSSYGYTF.

The chain joins TRBV30 to TRBJ1-2, with a possible D match to TRBD1 (6 bases). The CDR3 totals 14 residues. Germline V gene sequence: CDR1 GTSNPN, CDR2 SVGIG (reference sequence). V lost 0 bases and J lost 2, with 10 bases in between. CDR3 DNA: TGTGCCTGGAGTGTACAGGGCAACAACTATGGCTACACCTTC. It translates to CAWSVQGNNYGYTF.

The genes are TRBV7-3 and TRBJ2-5, with D perhaps matching TRBD1 (6 bases). V lost 2 bases and J 3 bases, leaving 7 bases between the germline ends. The CDR3 contains 13 residues. The germline V gene encodes CDR1 SGHTA and CDR2 FQGTGA. The CDR3 spells CASSLWDKETQYF. Written as DNA, the CDR3 is TGTGCCAGCAGCTTATGGGACAAAGAGACCCAGTACTTC.

This chain connects TRBV5-1 to TRBJ2-7; 9 nucleotides match TRBD1. The CDR3 contains 15 residues. The ends lost 0 bases at V and 3 bases at J; junction bases unmatched: 4. CDR1 is SGHRS, CDR2 YFSETQ, per germline. The CDR3 nucleotides read TGCGCCAGCAGCTTGGACGGACAGGGGAGCTACGAGCAGTACGTC. Translation gives CASSLDGQGSYEQYV.

V is TRBV27 and J is TRBJ1-5; 11 bases map to TRBD1. The CDR3 sequence is 16 residues long. J lost 2 bases, V lost 7 bases, and 7 bases had no gene match. CDR1 is MNHEY, CDR2 SMNVEV, per germline (reference sequence). The CDR3 loop is CASTGQGAIRNQPQHF. As DNA, the CDR3 is TGTGCCAGCACAGGACAGGGGGCCATCCGCAATCAGCCCCAGCATTTT.

J is TRBJ1-2 and V is TRBV28; 7 bases line up with TRBD1. The CDR3 covers 15 residues. J was trimmed by 8 bases and V by 4 bases; bases with no gene match: 13. CDR1 is MDHEN, CDR2 SYDVKM, per germline. The CDR3 DNA sequence: TGTGCCAGCAGTTCCGGTAGGGGGCTCGGTAGGGGCTACACCTTC. Encoded protein: CASSSGRGLGRGYTF.

The chain recombines TRBV19 with TRBJ2-7, with D uncertain. The CDR3 has 14 residues. Germline V lookup: CDR1 LNHDA, CDR2 SQIVND (reference sequence). Trimming removed 6 bases from V and 5 bases from J, with 17 bases in between. The CDR3 sequence is CASSQLHSAHEQYF. The CDR3 coding sequence is TGTGCCAGTAGCCAACTTCACAGTGCCCACGAGCAGTACTTC.

The genes are TRBV28 and TRBJ1-1; the D gene is possibly TRBD1 (5 bases). The germline V and J ends were trimmed by 4 bases and 5 bases, with 17 bases remaining between them. From germline, CDR1 is MDHEN and CDR2 SYDVKM. This CDR3 comprises 15 residues. The CDR3 sequence is CASSSPGQGGTEAFF. In DNA form, the CDR3 reads TGTGCCAGCAGTTCTCCGGGGCAGGGAGGGACTGAAGCTTTCTTT.

This chain joins TRBV5-1 and TRBJ1-5, with D tentatively TRBD1 (5 bases). The germline gives CDR1 SGHRS, CDR2 YFSETQ. Trimming removed 4 bases at V and 3 bases at J, with 14 bases between. The CDR3 loop spans 15 amino acids. In DNA, the CDR3 is TGCGCCAGCAGCCCCGTGGGACTGTACAATCAGCCCCAGCATTTT. Protein sequence: CASSPVGLYNQPQHF.

The V gene is TRBV25-1, the J gene TRBJ1-2; weak D call: TRBD1 (6 bases). Trimming took off 6 bases at V and 2 bases at J, with 13 bases between the two ends. This CDR3 has 14 residues. Germline CDR1 is MGHDK and CDR2 is SYGVNS. The CDR3 is CASSAQGKNYGYTF. The CDR3 DNA sequence: TGTGCCAGCAGCGCCCAGGGGAAGAACTATGGCTACACCTTC.

V gene TRBV15 combines with J gene TRBJ1-2; 8 positions agree with TRBD1. The CDR3 consists of 15 residues. The junction had 4 bases not matched to a gene; V was cut back by 0 bases and J by 4 bases. Germline V lookup: CDR1 LNHNV, CDR2 YYDKDF (reference sequence). This CDR3 reads CATSRDRDRPYGYTF. CDR3 bases: TGTGCCACCAGCAGAGATCGGGACAGGCCCTATGGCTACACCTTC.

The chain has TRBV5-1 and TRBJ1-1; TRBD1 might be the D (6 bases). The CDR3 has 13 residues. V was pared by 4 bases and J by 4 bases, with 11 bases between. Germline V gives CDR1 SGHRS, CDR2 YFSETQ. The DNA for the CDR3 is TGCGCCAGCAGCGCCAGGGGAGCCACTGAAGCTTTCTTT. It yields the protein CASSARGATEAFF. Combining the CDR3 with reference TRBV5-1 and TRBJ1-1 gives the whole variable domain KAGVTQTPRYLIKTRGQQVTLSCSPISGHRSVSWYQQTPGQGLQFLFEYFSETQRNKGNFPGRFSGRQFSNSRSEMNVSTLELGDSALYLCASSARGATEAFFGQGTRLTVV.

With regard to this clone: The limits of the CDR3 on the DNA are not certain, so only TCRdb's listed CDR3 is given. This chain uses TRBV1 with TRBJ1-3; the table gives TRBD1 as D, unverified against the DNA. TRBV1 corresponds to a pseudogene. Inclusive of both ends, the CDR3 amounts to 16 amino acids. The CDR3 protein is CTVLRFAQGAGNTIYF.

Only one count was recorded for this clone. The J gene is TRBJ1-6, the V gene TRBV5-4; no reliable D call. CDR1 and CDR2 from the germline V gene are SGHNT and YYREEE (reference sequence). This CDR3 has 14 residues. V lost 1 base, J lost 8 bases, and 10 bases lay in between. Written as DNA, the CDR3 is TGTGCCAGCAGCTTGCGGCCACGGGATTCACCCCTCCACTTT. This sequence encodes CASSLRPRDSPLHF.

The rearrangement uses TRBV4-1 and TRBJ1-1; no reliable D call. Germline V CDR1 and CDR2: MGHRA, YSYEKL. CDR3 length: 14 amino acids. The V end was cut by 1 base, the J end by 6 bases, with 12 bases between. This CDR3 reads CASSQVGGIPEAFF. CDR3 nucleotide sequence: TGCGCCAGCAGCCAAGTTGGCGGGATACCTGAAGCTTTCTTT.

The chain carries TRBV7-2 and TRBJ2-3; D remains ambiguous. The CDR3 consists of 14 residues. Deletions cut 4 bases from V and 0 bases from J, with 8 bases between. Germline V lookup: CDR1 SGHTA, CDR2 FQGNSA. Written as DNA, the CDR3 is TGTGCCAGCAGCTCGTACCTAAGCACAGATACGCAGTATTTT. Its translation: CASSSYLSTDTQYF.